A selection of T cell receptor beta chains follows, all from one sample in a study of OX40 agonist ivuxolimab in advanced cancers. Method: immunoSEQ multiplex PCR; TCRdb's copy keeps in-frame clones and lacks some. This sample has fewer than 70,000 clones; 85% to 90% occur once, and the top ten carry about 0.8%. The sample in question was CD4+ or CD8+ T cells sorted from blood, obtained in a trial of the OX40 agonist ivuxolimab. The source is an adult with an advanced solid tumor such as melanoma, head and neck, liver or kidney cancer. The CDR3 runs from the conserved cysteine through the conserved F or W. The D gene is left open where the match is weak. Where a row states a size, it is once, few, many or the class of an expanded clone; other rows omit it.

CDR3nt	CDR3aa	d_gene	abundance	v_gene	j_gene
TGTGCCAGCAGATTGGGACAGGTGAACACTGAAGCTTTCTTT	CASRLGQVNTEAFF	TRBD1	NA	TRBV6-1	TRBJ1-1
TGTGCCAGCTCACAAGCCTTGGGCGGGATGACCGGGGAGCTGTTTTTT	CASSQALGGMTGELFF	NA	NA	TRBV18	TRBJ2-2
TGTGCCCTTGAGGGGCGGACTGAAGCTTTCTTT	CALEGRTEAFF	NA	few	TRBV30	TRBJ1-1
TGTGCCAGCTCATCACAGGGAGCTGGGACAGCTTCCTACGAGCAGTACTTC	CASSSQGAGTASYEQYF	TRBD1	NA	TRBV18	TRBJ2-7
TGTGCCAGCAGGAGGGAGTGGGGCGCGAACACTGAAGCTTTCTTT	CASRREWGANTEAFF	NA	NA	TRBV27	TRBJ1-1
TGCGCCAGCAGCCTGGAGGCTCGTAGGTTATCTGGGGCCAACGTCCTGACTTTC	CASSLEARRLSGANVLTF	NA	NA	TRBV5-1	TRBJ2-6
TGTGCCAGCAGCGAGGTGGATGAGCAGTTCTTC	CASSEVDEQFF	NA	NA	TRBV25-1	TRBJ2-1
TGTGCCAGCAGCTTGGGCGGCAGGGACTTCTCCTACGAGCAGTACTTC	CASSLGGRDFSYEQYF	NA	NA	TRBV5-6	TRBJ2-7
TGCGCCAGCAGCTTGGGGGACAGGGGGAGTGTCTATGGCTACACCTTC	CASSLGDRGSVYGYTF	TRBD1	NA	TRBV5-1	TRBJ1-2
TGTGCCAGCTCACCACAAGCAAACACTGAAGCTTTCTTT	CASSPQANTEAFF	NA	NA	TRBV18	TRBJ1-1
TGTGCCAGCAGTGAAAGGAGGACAACGAACACCGGGGAGCTGTTTTTT	CASSERRTTNTGELFF	NA	NA	TRBV6-1	TRBJ2-2
TGTGCCAGCACTTATTGGACAGGGGGTTACGAGCAGTACTTC	CASTYWTGGYEQYF	TRBD1	once	TRBV2	TRBJ2-7
TGTGCCAGCAGCTTAACAGCGAACACCGGGGAGCTGTTTTTT	CASSLTANTGELFF	NA	NA	TRBV5-4	TRBJ2-2
TGTGCCAGCAGCTCCTGGGCTGAAGAGGGAGGAAAACTGTTTTTT	CASSSWAEEGGKLFF	NA	NA	TRBV11-2	TRBJ1-4
TGTGCCTGGAGACTTTTCAGGGAATCCTCTGAAGCTTTCTTT	CAWRLFRESSEAFF	NA	NA	TRBV30	TRBJ1-1
TGTGCCAGCAGCCAAGATTTGGCAGGGCCCGGGGAGCTGTTTTTT	CASSQDLAGPGELFF	NA	NA	TRBV4-2	TRBJ2-2